These T cell receptor beta chains were read from a single sample in a study of PD-1 blockade in classical Hodgkin lymphoma. The assay was immunoSEQ multiplex PCR, and TCRdb's table has in-frame clones only and misses some. The sample lists roughly 64,000 clones, about 89% seen once, with under 13% in the top ten. The input for sequencing was peripheral blood mononuclear cells (PBMCs), taken before the fourth cycle of nivolumab. The receptor source for this set is a human donor with classical Hodgkin lymphoma. The CDR3 runs from the conserved cysteine through the conserved F or W. A D gene is named only where the DNA matches it firmly. Expanded clones are given a class, and other clones once, few, many or no size at all.

D gene	J gene	V gene	clone size	CDR3 DNA	CDR3 protein
.	TRBJ1-1	TRBV4-2	.	TGTGCCAGCAGCCAAGTGGAGGACAGTTTGAACACTGAAGCTTTCTTT	CASSQVEDSLNTEAFF
TRBD1	TRBJ2-3	TRBV9	.	TGTGCCAGCAGCGTAAGGGGGACAGCCTCCTTCACAGATACGCAGTATTTT	CASSVRGTASFTDTQYF
.	TRBJ1-5	TRBV6-1	.	TGTGCCAGCAGGTCAGGGGTTCAGCCCCAGCATTTT	CASRSGVQPQHF
.	TRBJ2-4	TRBV18	.	TGTGCCAGCTCACCAGCTCCCAGGGAAGCCAAAAACATTCAGTACTTC	CASSPAPREAKNIQYF
.	TRBJ2-7	TRBV29-1	.	TGCAGCGTTGCCGCCCGGGGTTCCGAGCAGTACTTC	CSVAARGSEQYF
.	TRBJ1-1	TRBV5-6	.	TGTGCCAGCAGCTCCCCGTTGTTAATCCTGAACACTGAAGCTTTCTTT	CASSSPLLILNTEAFF
TRBD1	TRBJ2-7	TRBV6-5	.	TGTGCCAGCAGTTTTTACAGGGGGCTCTACGAGCAGTACTTC	CASSFYRGLYEQYF
TRBD1	TRBJ1-1	TRBV9	.	TGTGCCAGCAGCTACCTGGGACAGGGGGCGCCTCACAACACTGAAGCTTTCTTT	CASSYLGQGAPHNTEAFF
TRBD2	TRBJ2-7	TRBV27	.	TGTGCCAGCAGTATGACTAGCGGGGGGTACGAGCAGTACTTC	CASSMTSGGYEQYF
.	TRBJ1-5	TRBV2	.	TGTGCCAGCAGTCCGGGCATTAGCAATCAGCCCCAGCATTTT	CASSPGISNQPQHF
.	TRBJ2-7	TRBV7-9	.	TGTGCCAGCAGCTCGGCTACCACCTACGAGCAGTACTTC	CASSSATTYEQYF
.	TRBJ1-2	TRBV19	.	TGTGCCAGTAGCCAACCGGGTGGCTGGGGCTATGGCTACACCTTC	CASSQPGGWGYGYTF
TRBD1	TRBJ1-1	TRBV7-8	.	TGTGCCAGCAGATCCGGGACAGGGGACACTGAAGCTTTCTTT	CASRSGTGDTEAFF
TRBD2	TRBJ2-1	TRBV5-1	.	TGCGCCAGCAGCTTGGGAGGCGTCGGGGACTACCTGTTCTTC	CASSLGGVGDYLFF
.	TRBJ2-3	TRBV9	.	TGTGCCAGCAGCGTAGGAAGCGGTTCGTCCACAGATACGCAGTATTTT	CASSVGSGSSTDTQYF
TRBD1	TRBJ1-5	TRBV4-2	.	TGTGCCAGCAGCCCCGTATACAGGGGAGATCAGCCCCAGCATTTT	CASSPVYRGDQPQHF
.	TRBJ2-7	TRBV10-2	.	TGCGCCAGCAGTGAGTCGAGGACAGTACCCTACGAGCAGTACTTC	CASSESRTVPYEQYF
.	TRBJ2-4	TRBV2	.	TGTGCCAGCAGATTATATCGGGGAGGATTCGCCAAAAACATTCAGTACTTC	CASRLYRGGFAKNIQYF
.	TRBJ1-6	TRBV30	.	TGTGCCTGGAGTGTACAGAGTGTCCGGGAATATAATTCACCCCTCCACTTT	CAWSVQSVREYNSPLHF
.	TRBJ1-1	TRBV11-2	once	TGTGCCAGCAGCCCTCAGGGCCCCCACACTGAAGCTTTCTTT	CASSPQGPHTEAFF